The rows below give T cell receptor beta chains drawn from one sample of a study of control samples from healthy donors and cancer patients. The protocol was immunoSEQ multiplex PCR, while the TCRdb copy is restricted to in-frame clones and leaves out a portion. Of approximately 94,000 clones detected, roughly 90% appear once; the ten largest clones hold around 0.95%. The sequencing sample was made of blood. Receptor source: a woman aged 25 to 39 in good health. The CDR3 runs from the conserved cysteine through the conserved F or W. A D gene is named only where the DNA matches it firmly. Clone size is shown for a subset of rows, as once, few, many or a class of expanded clone.

V	D	size	J	length	DNA	CDR3
TRBV7-9	-	-	TRBJ1-2	14	TGTGCCAGCAGCTTAGGGGGACATAACTATGGCTACACCTTC	CASSLGGHNYGYTF
TRBV28	TRBD2	-	TRBJ2-7	15	TGTGCCAGCAGTCAAACTAGCGGGGGGACCTACGAGCAGTACTTC	CASSQTSGGTYEQYF
TRBV7-9	TRBD1	-	TRBJ1-6	16	TGTGCCAGCAGCTTTGGGACAGGCTTTTATAATTCACCCCTCCACTTT	CASSFGTGFYNSPLHF
TRBV3-1/TRBV3-2	-	-	TRBJ1-5	14	TGTGCCAGCAGCCGTAACAGGGGCAATCAGCCCCAGCATTTT	CASSRNRGNQPQHF
TRBV6-6	TRBD1	-	TRBJ1-4	13	TGTGCCAGCAGCCGGGACAGGGCTGAAAAACTGTTTTTT	CASSRDRAEKLFF
TRBV4-1	TRBD2	-	TRBJ2-1	15	TGCGCCAGCAGCCTTAGCGGGAGGGCCTCGGATGAGCAGTTCTTC	CASSLSGRASDEQFF
TRBV18	-	-	TRBJ2-4	17	TGTGCCAGCTCCCACATTAGACAGTCAACAGGCAAAAACATTCAGTACTTC	CASSHIRQSTGKNIQYF
TRBV10-3	-	-	TRBJ2-1	13	TGTGCCATCAGTGAGTCAGGCCGCGCTGAGCAGTTCTTC	CAISESGRAEQFF
TRBV5-1	-	-	TRBJ2-1	15	TGCGCCAGCAGCTTGAGGGGAGGGGGCAAGGGTGAGCAGTTCTTC	CASSLRGGGKGEQFF
TRBV7-8	-	-	TRBJ2-7	14	TGTGCCAGCAGCCGAAGTAGTGGAGTCCCCGAGCAGTACTTC	CASSRSSGVPEQYF
TRBV27	TRBD1	-	TRBJ2-7	14	TGTGCCAGCAGCCCGGACAGGGGGCCCTACGAGCAGTACTTC	CASSPDRGPYEQYF
TRBV28	-	-	TRBJ2-7	14	TGTGCCAGCACCCCCAGAGGAATGAGGACAAAGCAGTACTTC	CASTPRGMRTKQYF
TRBV5-1	TRBD2	-	TRBJ2-3	15	TGCGCCCGCAGGACGGGGGGGCTAGGCACAGATACGCAGTATTTT	CARRTGGLGTDTQYF
TRBV19	-	-	TRBJ1-6	14	TGTGCCAGTAGGAGGGGTGCGCATAATTCACCCCTCCACTTT	CASRRGAHNSPLHF
TRBV7-9	TRBD1	-	TRBJ1-4	15	TGTGCCAGCAGCTGGGACAAGGGGGCGAATGAAAAACTGTTTTTT	CASSWDKGANEKLFF
TRBV15	-	-	TRBJ1-1	13	TGTGCCACCAGCAGTCCGGTTGTCACTGAAGCTTTCTTT	CATSSPVVTEAFF
TRBV4-1	-	-	TRBJ1-3	19	TGCGCCAGCAGCCAAGATGGGAGTGGGGGCCCGAGCTCTGGAAACACCATATATTTT	CASSQDGSGGPSSGNTIYF
TRBV30	-	-	TRBJ2-4	17	TGTGCCTGGACCCCCTGGGAGCTAGCGAGAACTAAAAACATTCAGTACTTC	CAWTPWELARTKNIQYF
TRBV6-5	TRBD2	once	TRBJ2-7	12	TGTGCCAGCAGGGCAGCGGGGGACGAGCAGTACTTC	CASRAAGDEQYF
TRBV14	-	-	TRBJ1-1	14	TGTGCCAGCAGCCTGGGATTCCGGAACACTGAAGCTTTCTTT	CASSLGFRNTEAFF
TRBV10-1	-	-	TRBJ1-3	13	TGCGCCAGCGCCGCGGGATCTGGAAACACCATATATTTT	CASAAGSGNTIYF
TRBV6-5	TRBD1	-	TRBJ1-2	14	TGTGCCAGCACCGACAGGGGGCGGGGGAATGGCTACACCTTC	CASTDRGRGNGYTF
TRBV5-1	TRBD2	-	TRBJ2-2	16	TGCGCCAGCAGCCTCCTGGGGGAGGGCGCCGCCGGGGAGCTGTTTTTT	CASSLLGEGAAGELFF
TRBV2	-	-	TRBJ1-5	13	TGTGCCAGCAGTGAAGGCTGGGGTCAGCCCCAGCATTTT	CASSEGWGQPQHF
TRBV23-1	-	-	TRBJ1-5	14	TGCGCCAGCAGTCATCCTGGCAGAAGTCAGCCCCAGCATTTT	CASSHPGRSQPQHF
TRBV19	TRBD1	-	TRBJ2-7	15	TGTGCCAGTAGTACAGGGACAGGGGTAGCCTACGAGCAGTACTTC	CASSTGTGVAYEQYF
TRBV18	TRBD1	once	TRBJ1-4	15	TGTGCCAGCTCAGGAGGGGGCGCGTCTAATGAAAAACTGTTTTTT	CASSGGGASNEKLFF
TRBV19	-	-	TRBJ1-2	12	TGTGCCAGTAGTATTCGGAACTATGGCTACACCTTC	CASSIRNYGYTF
TRBV7-6	TRBD1	once	TRBJ2-7	15	TGTGCCAGCAGCTCCAATACAGGGGTGGCTAATAAGCAGTACTTC	CASSSNTGVANKQYF
TRBV6-5	-	-	TRBJ1-2	16	TGTGCCAGCAGTTATTCGGTGTGGGGTTCTAACTATGGCTACACCTTC	CASSYSVWGSNYGYTF
TRBV5-1	-	-	TRBJ2-1	15	TGCGCCAGCAGCTTGGAGGGGGGAGCCTACAATGAGCAGTTCTTC	CASSLEGGAYNEQFF
TRBV9	-	-	TRBJ1-1	15	TGTGCCAGCAGCGGAACTAAGGGGGACGACACTGAAGCTTTCTTT	CASSGTKGDDTEAFF
TRBV19	-	-	TRBJ1-2	13	TGTGCCAGTAGTATCGGGAGCAACTATGGCTACACCTTC	CASSIGSNYGYTF
TRBV10-1	-	-	TRBJ2-1	11	TGCGCCAGCAGTGAGTCCGGTGAGCAGTTCTTC	CASSESGEQFF
TRBV4-2	-	-	TRBJ2-5	13	TGTGCCAGCAGCCAAGAACGGCTGGAGACCCAGTACTTC	CASSQERLETQYF
TRBV30	-	-	TRBJ2-3	14	TGTGCCTGGAGTAGGGGGTTTGGGACAGATACGCAGTATTTT	CAWSRGFGTDTQYF
TRBV7-9	-	-	TRBJ2-7	15	TGTGCCAGCAGCTTAGCCGTGGGACTCGACCACGAGCAGTACTTC	CASSLAVGLDHEQYF
TRBV19	TRBD1	-	TRBJ2-5	15	TGTGCCAGTAGTACCCCCCGGACAGGGCCAGAGACCCAGTACTTC	CASSTPRTGPETQYF
TRBV30	TRBD1	-	TRBJ2-3	14	TGTGCCTGGTCACCGGGACAGAGCACAGATACGCAGTATTTT	CAWSPGQSTDTQYF
TRBV7-2	-	-	TRBJ2-5	15	TGTGCCAGCAGCCGCAACAGGGTGGGGAAAGAGACCCAGTACTTC	CASSRNRVGKETQYF
TRBV7-9	-	-	TRBJ1-2	14	TGTGCCAGCAGCCCTCGGGTAAAGGAAAATGGCTACACCTTC	CASSPRVKENGYTF
TRBV11-2	-	once	TRBJ1-4	14	TGTGCCAGCAGCTTAGAGAGGGCGGGAGAAAAACTGTTTTTT	CASSLERAGEKLFF
TRBV9	TRBD2	-	TRBJ2-3	18	TGTGCCAGCAGCTTTGGGACTAGCGGGGGCGCTAGCACAGATACGCAGTATTTT	CASSFGTSGGASTDTQYF
TRBV10-3	-	-	TRBJ2-2	12	TGTGCCATCAGGCAGGGGACCGGGGAGCTGTTTTTT	CAIRQGTGELFF
TRBV6-5	TRBD1	once	TRBJ1-5	15	TGTGCCAGCTGGGGCCGGGACAGAGGAAATCAGCCCCAGCATTTT	CASWGRDRGNQPQHF
TRBV6-5	-	-	TRBJ1-2	14	TGTGCCAGCAGTTACTCAGACTTTCGGGATGGCTACACCTTC	CASSYSDFRDGYTF
TRBV3-1/TRBV3-2	-	-	TRBJ1-1	14	TGTGCCAGCAGCCTTGCGTCCGGCAACACTGAAGCTTTCTTT	CASSLASGNTEAFF
TRBV19	-	-	TRBJ1-1	14	TGTGCCAGTAGTACAGGACGAACCGGCTCTGAGGCTTTCTTT	CASSTGRTGSEAFF
TRBV5-1	-	once	TRBJ2-3	16	TGCGCCAGCAGCTTCATAAGGCCCCGGGGAAGAGATACGCAGTATTTT	CASSFIRPRGRDTQYF
TRBV18	-	-	TRBJ1-3	14	TGTGCCAGCTCACCAATCAGGGTCGGGGACACCATATATTTT	CASSPIRVGDTIYF
TRBV6-1	-	-	TRBJ2-2	14	TGTGCCAGCAGTGAAGAGTTGATTACCGGGGAGCTGTTTTTT	CASSEELITGELFF